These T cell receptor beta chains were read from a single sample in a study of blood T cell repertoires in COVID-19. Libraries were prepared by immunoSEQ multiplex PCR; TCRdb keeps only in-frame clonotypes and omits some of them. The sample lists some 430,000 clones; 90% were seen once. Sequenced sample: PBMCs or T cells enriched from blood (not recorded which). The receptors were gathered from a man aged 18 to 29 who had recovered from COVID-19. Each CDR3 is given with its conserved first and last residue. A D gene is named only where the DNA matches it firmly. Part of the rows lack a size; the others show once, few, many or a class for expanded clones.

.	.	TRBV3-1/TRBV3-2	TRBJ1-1	TGTGCCAGCAGCTCACCGTGGAGGGGCACTGAAGCTTTCTTT	CASSSPWRGTEAFF
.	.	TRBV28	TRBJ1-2	TGTGCCAGCAGTGCCCCCCGGGGGTTCTATGGCTACACCTTC	CASSAPRGFYGYTF
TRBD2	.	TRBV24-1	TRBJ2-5	TGTGCCACCGCGGCGGGAGGGGAGACCCAGTACTTC	CATAAGGETQYF
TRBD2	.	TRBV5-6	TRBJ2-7	TGTGCCAGCAGCTTTGCTAGCGGGATCCTCTCCTACGAGCAGTACTTC	CASSFASGILSYEQYF
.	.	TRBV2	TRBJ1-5	TGTGCCAGCAGTACAAATTACAATCAGCCCCAGCATTTT	CASSTNYNQPQHF
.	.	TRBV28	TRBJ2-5	TGTGCCAGCAGTTTACGTGTAGAGACCCAGTACTTC	CASSLRVETQYF
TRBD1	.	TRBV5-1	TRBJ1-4	TGCGCCAGCAGCTTGGGGACAGGGAGGCATGAAAAACTGTTTTTT	CASSLGTGRHEKLFF
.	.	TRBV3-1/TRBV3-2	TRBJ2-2	TGTGCCAGCAGCCAGGGGGGACTCCGGGCCGGGGAGCTGTTTTTT	CASSQGGLRAGELFF
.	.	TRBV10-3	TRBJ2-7	TGTGCCATCAGCAAGGACATCTACGAGCAGTACTTC	CAISKDIYEQYF
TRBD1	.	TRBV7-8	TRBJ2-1	TGTGCCAGCAGCTTTTCAGGGGGCGCATACAATGAGCAGTTCTTC	CASSFSGGAYNEQFF
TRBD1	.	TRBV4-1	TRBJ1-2	TGCGCCAGCAGCCAGGGAGGACAGGGTTACTATGGCTACACCTTC	CASSQGGQGYYGYTF
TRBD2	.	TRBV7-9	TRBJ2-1	TGTGCCAGCAGCTTAACGGGAGGGCCATCTTACAATGAGCAGTTCTTC	CASSLTGGPSYNEQFF
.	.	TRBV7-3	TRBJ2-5	TGTGCCAGCAGCTCCATTCCCCAAGAGACCCAGTACTTC	CASSSIPQETQYF
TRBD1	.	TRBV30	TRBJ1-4	TGTGCCTGGGGACCGGGACAGGGGCGGAAACTGTTTTTT	CAWGPGQGRKLFF
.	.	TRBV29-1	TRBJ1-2	TGCAGCGTTGAGAGTCCAGGGGATGGCTACACCTTC	CSVESPGDGYTF
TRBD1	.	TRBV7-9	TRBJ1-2	TGTGCCAGCAGCCCCCATGGGACAGGGACGAACTATGGCTACACCTTC	CASSPHGTGTNYGYTF
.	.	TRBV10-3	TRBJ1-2	TGTGCCATCAGTGAAGGGGTTTCTGGCTACACCTTC	CAISEGVSGYTF
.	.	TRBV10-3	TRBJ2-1	TGTGCCATAGGGGGGGGGCAAAACAATGAGCAGTTCTTC	CAIGGGQNNEQFF
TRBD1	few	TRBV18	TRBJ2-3	TGTGCCAGCTCCAGGACAGGGGGCACAGATACGCAGTATTTT	CASSRTGGTDTQYF
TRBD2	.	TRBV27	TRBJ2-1	TGTGCCAGCAGATTTCCCGGGACTAGCGGGAGAAATGAGCAGTTCTTC	CASRFPGTSGRNEQFF
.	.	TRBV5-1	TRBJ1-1	TGCGCCAGCACCTCGACAGGGAACACTGAAGCTTTCTTT	CASTSTGNTEAFF
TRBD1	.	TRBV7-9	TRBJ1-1	TGTGCCAGCAGCTTAGTGCGGACAGGGGATACTGAAGCTTTCTTT	CASSLVRTGDTEAFF
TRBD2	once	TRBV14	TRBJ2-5	TGTGCCAGCAGCCAAGGTTCTAGCGGGAGGTCAGAGACCCAGTACTTC	CASSQGSSGRSETQYF
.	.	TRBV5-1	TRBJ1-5	TGCGCCAGCAGCTTGATGGAGATGGGTCAGCCCCAGCATTTT	CASSLMEMGQPQHF
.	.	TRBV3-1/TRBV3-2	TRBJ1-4	TGTGCCAGCAGCCGCCAAGAGGCATCAGTTGTGTTTTTT	CASSRQEASVVFF
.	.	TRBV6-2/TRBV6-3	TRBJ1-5	TGTGCCAGCAGTTTGGCAGTTAGCAATCAGCCCCAGCATTTT	CASSLAVSNQPQHF
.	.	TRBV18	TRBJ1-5	TGTGCCAGCTCACCAGCCTGGCAGGGCGGTACGGCCGAGCCCCAGCATTTT	CASSPAWQGGTAEPQHF
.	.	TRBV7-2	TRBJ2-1	TGTGCCAGCAGCTTAGGTACGAGCTCCTACAATGAGCAGTTCTTC	CASSLGTSSYNEQFF
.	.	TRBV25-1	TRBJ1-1	TGTGCCAGCAGTGTAGGGGCCGAGACCAATGAAGCTTTCTTT	CASSVGAETNEAFF
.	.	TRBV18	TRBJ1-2	TGTGCCAGCTCACCACTCTCAGGGGCGGACTATGGCTACACCTTC	CASSPLSGADYGYTF
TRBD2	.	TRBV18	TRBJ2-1	TGTGCCAGCACTAGCGGAGTTTACAATGAGCAGTTCTTC	CASTSGVYNEQFF
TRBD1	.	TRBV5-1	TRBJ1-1	TGCGCCAGCAGCCCTAGACAGGGACAGGGCACTGAAGCTTTCTTT	CASSPRQGQGTEAFF
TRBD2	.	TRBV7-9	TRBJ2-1	TGTGCCAGCAGCTCGGCGTACGGGGGGTTCAATGAGCAGTTCTTC	CASSSAYGGFNEQFF
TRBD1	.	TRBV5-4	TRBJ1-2	TGTGCCAGCAGCTTGCCGGACAGGGACAATGGCTACACCTTC	CASSLPDRDNGYTF
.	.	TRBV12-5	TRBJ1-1	TGTGCTAGTGGTTTGGCTGTAACAGGGAACGCTGAAGCTTTCTTT	CASGLAVTGNAEAFF
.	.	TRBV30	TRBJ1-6	TGTGCCTGGAGCGACTTTCGCTCACCCCTCCACTTT	CAWSDFRSPLHF
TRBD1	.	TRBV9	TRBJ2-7	TGTGCCACCCTCCGGGACAGCACCTACGAGCAGTACTTC	CATLRDSTYEQYF
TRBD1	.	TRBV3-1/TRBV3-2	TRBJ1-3	TGTGCCAGCAGCCGTAACAGGGGAAGAGGAAACACCATATATTTT	CASSRNRGRGNTIYF
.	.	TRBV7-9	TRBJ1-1	TGTGCCAGCAACCCTACGACCCCGGGCACTGAAGCTTTCTTT	CASNPTTPGTEAFF
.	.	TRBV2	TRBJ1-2	TGTGCCAGCGCTAGTAGGGGCTACACCTTC	CASASRGYTF
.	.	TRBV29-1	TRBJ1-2	TGCAGCGTACTAACCGGGGTTTTGTTCTACACCTTC	CSVLTGVLFYTF
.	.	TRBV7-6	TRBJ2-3	TGTGCCAGCAGCTTAGTGTATGGCGGTCTAGATACGCAGTATTTT	CASSLVYGGLDTQYF
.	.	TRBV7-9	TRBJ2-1	TGTGCCAGCAGCCCGGGACTTCCTGACGAGCAGTTCTTC	CASSPGLPDEQFF
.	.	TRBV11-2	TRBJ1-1	TGTGCCAGCAACACCGCTACGGGGCCGGGGGGCACTGAAGCTTTCTTT	CASNTATGPGGTEAFF
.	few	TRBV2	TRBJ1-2	TGTGCCAGCAGTGGCGCCCAGACAGGCCCTTTGGGCTACACCTTC	CASSGAQTGPLGYTF
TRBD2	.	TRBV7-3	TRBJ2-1	TGTGCCAGCAGCTTAAAGGGACTAGCCAATGAGCAGTTCTTC	CASSLKGLANEQFF
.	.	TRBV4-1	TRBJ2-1	TGCGCCAGCAGCCAAGGTCAACTAGCAGGCGAGCAGTTCTTC	CASSQGQLAGEQFF
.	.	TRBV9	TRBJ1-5	TGTGCCAGCAGGAGTCGGAGGGCAAATCAGCCCCAGCATTTT	CASRSRRANQPQHF
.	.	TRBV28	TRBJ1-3	TGTGCCAGCAACTCAACCGTGCTCTCTGGAAACACCATATATTTT	CASNSTVLSGNTIYF
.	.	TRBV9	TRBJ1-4	TGTGCCAGCAGCGTAGGGGTAGACAGTTATGAAAAACTGTTTTTT	CASSVGVDSYEKLFF
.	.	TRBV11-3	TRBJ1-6	TGTGCCAGCAGCCTCTTGTCAGGGAAAAATTCACCCCTCCACTTT	CASSLLSGKNSPLHF
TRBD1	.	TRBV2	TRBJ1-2	TGTGCCACCTTGGGACAGACAGACTATGGCTACACCTTC	CATLGQTDYGYTF
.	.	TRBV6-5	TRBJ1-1	TGTGCCAGCAGTCGGGTGAACACTGAAGCTTTCTTT	CASSRVNTEAFF
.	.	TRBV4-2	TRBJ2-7	TGTGCCAGCAGCCCGGAGTACAGGCAGGACTCCTACGAGCAGTACTTC	CASSPEYRQDSYEQYF
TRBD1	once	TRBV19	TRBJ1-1	TGTGCCAGTAGTATGCGACAGGGTGGGAACACTGAAGCTTTCTTT	CASSMRQGGNTEAFF
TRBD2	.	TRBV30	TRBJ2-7	TGTGCCTGGAGTGTACGGTTCCGACTAGCGTATACCCCCAATATCTACGAGCAGTACTTC	CAWSVRFRLAYTPNIYEQYF
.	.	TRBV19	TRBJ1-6	TGTGCCAGTAGTATTACGCTCGGGGATTCACCCCTCCACTTT	CASSITLGDSPLHF
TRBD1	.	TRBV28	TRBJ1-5	TGTGCCAGCAGTTCCCCGACAGGGAATGGTCAGCCCCAGCATTTT	CASSSPTGNGQPQHF
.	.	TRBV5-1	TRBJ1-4	TGCGCCAGCAGCTTGGTGCAGGGAGGAGAAAAACTGTTTTTT	CASSLVQGGEKLFF